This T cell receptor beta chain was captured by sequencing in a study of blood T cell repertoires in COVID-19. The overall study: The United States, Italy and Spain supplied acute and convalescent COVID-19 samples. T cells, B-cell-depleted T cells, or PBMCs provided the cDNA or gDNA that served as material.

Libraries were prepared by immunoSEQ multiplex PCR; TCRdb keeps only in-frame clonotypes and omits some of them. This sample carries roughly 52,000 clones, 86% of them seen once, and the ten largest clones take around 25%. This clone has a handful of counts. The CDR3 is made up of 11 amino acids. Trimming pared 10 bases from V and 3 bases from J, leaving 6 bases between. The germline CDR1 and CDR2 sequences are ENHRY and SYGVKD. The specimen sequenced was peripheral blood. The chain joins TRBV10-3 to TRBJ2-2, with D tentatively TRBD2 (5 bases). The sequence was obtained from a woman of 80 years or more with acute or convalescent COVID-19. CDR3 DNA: TGTGCCACCGGGGACACCGGGGAGCTGTTTTTT. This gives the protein CATGDTGELFF.